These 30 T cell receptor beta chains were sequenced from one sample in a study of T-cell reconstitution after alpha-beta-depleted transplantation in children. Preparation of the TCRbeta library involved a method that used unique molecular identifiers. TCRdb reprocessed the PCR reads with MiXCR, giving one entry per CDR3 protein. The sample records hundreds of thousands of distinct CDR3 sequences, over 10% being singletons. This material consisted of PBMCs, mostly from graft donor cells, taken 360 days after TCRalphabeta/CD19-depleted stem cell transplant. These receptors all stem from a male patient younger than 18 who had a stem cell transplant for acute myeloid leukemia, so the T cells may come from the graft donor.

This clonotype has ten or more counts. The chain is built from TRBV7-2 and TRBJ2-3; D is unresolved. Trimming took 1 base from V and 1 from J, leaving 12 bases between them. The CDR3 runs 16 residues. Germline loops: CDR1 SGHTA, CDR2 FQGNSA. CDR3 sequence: CASSLGTPWGTDTQYF. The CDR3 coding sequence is TGTGCCAGCAGCTTAGGGACCCCGTGGGGCACAGATACGCAGTATTTT.

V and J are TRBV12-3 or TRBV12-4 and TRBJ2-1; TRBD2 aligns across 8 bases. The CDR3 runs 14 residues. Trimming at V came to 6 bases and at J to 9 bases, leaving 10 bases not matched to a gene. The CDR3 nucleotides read TGTGCCAGCAGGGGAGCGGGACTAGAGGGTGAGCAGTTCTTC. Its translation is CASRGAGLEGEQFF.

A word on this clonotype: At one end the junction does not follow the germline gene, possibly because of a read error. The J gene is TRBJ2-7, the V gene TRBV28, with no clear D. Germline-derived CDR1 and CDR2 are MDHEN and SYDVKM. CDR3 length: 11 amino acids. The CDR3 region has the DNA TGTGCCAGCAGGTTATACTACGAGCAGTACTTC. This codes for CASRLYYEQYF.

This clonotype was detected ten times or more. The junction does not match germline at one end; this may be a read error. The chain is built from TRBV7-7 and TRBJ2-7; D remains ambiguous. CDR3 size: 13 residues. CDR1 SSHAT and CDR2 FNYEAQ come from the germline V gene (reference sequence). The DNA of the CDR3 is TGTGCTAGCAGCTTTGGGGAATCCTACGAGCAGTACTTC. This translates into CASSFGESYEQYF.

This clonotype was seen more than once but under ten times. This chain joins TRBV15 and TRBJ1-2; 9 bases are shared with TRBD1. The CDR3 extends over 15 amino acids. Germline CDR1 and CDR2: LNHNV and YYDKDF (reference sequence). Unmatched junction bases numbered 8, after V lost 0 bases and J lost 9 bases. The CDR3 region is CATSRDPRDRESYTF. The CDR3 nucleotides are TGTGCCACCAGCAGAGATCCCCGGGACAGGGAAAGCTACACCTTC. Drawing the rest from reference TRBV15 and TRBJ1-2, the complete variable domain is DAMVIQNPRYQVTQFGKPVTLSCSQTLNHNVMYWYQQKSSQAPKLLFHYYDKDFNNEADTPDNFQSRRPNTSFCFLDIRSPGLGDTAMYLCATSRDPRDRESYTFGSGTRLTVV.

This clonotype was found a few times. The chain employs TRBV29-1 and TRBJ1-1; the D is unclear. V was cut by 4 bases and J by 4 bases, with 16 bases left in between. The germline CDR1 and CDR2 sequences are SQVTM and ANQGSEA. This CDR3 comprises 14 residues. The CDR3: CSVVDKGLGTEAFF. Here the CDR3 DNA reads TGCAGCGTTGTGGATAAGGGATTAGGCACTGAAGCTTTCTTT.

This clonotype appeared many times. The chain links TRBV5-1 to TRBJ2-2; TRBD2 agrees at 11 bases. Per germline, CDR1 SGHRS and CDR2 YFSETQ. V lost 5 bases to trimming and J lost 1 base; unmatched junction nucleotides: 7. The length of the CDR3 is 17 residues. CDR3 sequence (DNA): TGCGCCAGCAGGAAGCTAGCGGGAGGAGTGAACACCGGGGAGCTGTTTTTT. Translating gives CASRKLAGGVNTGELFF.

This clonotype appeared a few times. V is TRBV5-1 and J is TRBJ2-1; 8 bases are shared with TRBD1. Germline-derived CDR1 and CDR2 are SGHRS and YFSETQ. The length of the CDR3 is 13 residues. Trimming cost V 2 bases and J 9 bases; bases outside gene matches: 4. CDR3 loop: CASSFPDRAEQFF. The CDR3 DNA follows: TGCGCCAGCAGCTTCCCGGACAGGGCTGAGCAGTTCTTC.

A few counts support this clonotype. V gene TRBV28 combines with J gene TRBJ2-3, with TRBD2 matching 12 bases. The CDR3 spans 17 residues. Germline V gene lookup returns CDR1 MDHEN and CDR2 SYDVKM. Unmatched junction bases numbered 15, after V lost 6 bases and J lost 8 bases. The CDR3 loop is CASSLRLAGVKRGTQYF. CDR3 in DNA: TGTGCCAGCAGCCTACGACTAGCGGGAGTCAAAAGGGGTACGCAGTATTTT.

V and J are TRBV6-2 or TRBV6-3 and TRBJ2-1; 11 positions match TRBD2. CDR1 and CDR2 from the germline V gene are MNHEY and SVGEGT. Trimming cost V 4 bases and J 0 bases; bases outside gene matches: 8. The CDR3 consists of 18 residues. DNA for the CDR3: TGTGCCAGCAGTTCCCTCAGACTAGCGGGGAGCTCCTACAATGAGCAGTTCTTC. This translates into CASSSLRLAGSSYNEQFF.

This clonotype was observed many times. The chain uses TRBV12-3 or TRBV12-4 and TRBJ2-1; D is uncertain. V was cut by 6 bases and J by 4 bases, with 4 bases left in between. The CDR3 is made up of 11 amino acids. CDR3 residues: CASRGYNEQFF. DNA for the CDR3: TGTGCCAGCAGAGGGTACAATGAGCAGTTCTTC.

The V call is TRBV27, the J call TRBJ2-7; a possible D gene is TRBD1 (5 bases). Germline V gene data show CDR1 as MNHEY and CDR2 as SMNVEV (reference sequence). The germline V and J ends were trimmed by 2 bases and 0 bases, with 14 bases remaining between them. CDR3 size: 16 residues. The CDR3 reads CASSLARQRSSYEQYF. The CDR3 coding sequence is TGTGCCAGCAGTTTAGCTAGACAGAGATCCTCCTACGAGCAGTACTTC.

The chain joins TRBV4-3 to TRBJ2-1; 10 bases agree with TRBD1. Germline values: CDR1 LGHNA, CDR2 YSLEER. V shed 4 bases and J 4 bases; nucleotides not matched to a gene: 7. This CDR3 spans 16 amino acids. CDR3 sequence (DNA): TGCGCCAGCAGCCCCGGGACAGGGGAAGTGTACAATGAGCAGTTCTTC. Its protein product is CASSPGTGEVYNEQFF.

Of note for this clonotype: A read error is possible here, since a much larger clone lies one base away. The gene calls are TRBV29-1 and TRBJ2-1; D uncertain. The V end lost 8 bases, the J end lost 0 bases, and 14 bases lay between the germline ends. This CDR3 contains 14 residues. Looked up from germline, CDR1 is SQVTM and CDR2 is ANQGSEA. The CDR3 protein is CSYLGAFSYNEQFF. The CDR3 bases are TGCAGCTACCTTGGTGCCTTCTCCTACAATGAGCAGTTCTTC.

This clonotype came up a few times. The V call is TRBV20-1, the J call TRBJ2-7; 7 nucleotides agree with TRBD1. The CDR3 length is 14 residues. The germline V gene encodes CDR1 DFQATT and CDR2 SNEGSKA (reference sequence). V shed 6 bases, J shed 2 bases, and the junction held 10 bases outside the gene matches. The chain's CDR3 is CSARGTAIPYEQYF. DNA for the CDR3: TGCAGTGCCAGGGGGACAGCCATTCCCTACGAGCAGTACTTC.

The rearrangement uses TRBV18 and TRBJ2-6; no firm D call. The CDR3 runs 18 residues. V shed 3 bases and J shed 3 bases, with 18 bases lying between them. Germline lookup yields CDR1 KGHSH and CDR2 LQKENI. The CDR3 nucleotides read TGTGCCAGCTCACCGGAGCATCCCGGAAAGCTTGGGGCCAACGTCCTGACTTTC. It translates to CASSPEHPGKLGANVLTF. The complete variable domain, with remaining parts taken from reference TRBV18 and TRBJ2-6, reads NAGVMQNPRHLVRRRGQEARLRCSPMKGHSHVYWYRQLPEEGLKFMVYLQKENIIDESGMPKERFSAEFPKEGPSILRIQQVVRGDSAAYFCASSPEHPGKLGANVLTFGAGSRLTVL.

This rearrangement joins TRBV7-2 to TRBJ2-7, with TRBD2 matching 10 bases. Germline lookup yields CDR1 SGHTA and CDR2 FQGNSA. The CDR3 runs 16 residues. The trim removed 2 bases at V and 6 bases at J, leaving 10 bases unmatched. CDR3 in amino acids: CASSLSFSSGSGEQYF. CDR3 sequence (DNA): TGTGCCAGCAGCTTATCCTTCTCTAGCGGGAGTGGCGAGCAGTACTTC.

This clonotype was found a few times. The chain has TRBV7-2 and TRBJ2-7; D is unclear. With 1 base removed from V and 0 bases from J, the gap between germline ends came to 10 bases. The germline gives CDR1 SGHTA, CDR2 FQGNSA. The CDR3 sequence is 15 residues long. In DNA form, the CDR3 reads TGTGCCAGCAGCTTAGAGGGCCTCCCCTCCTACGAGCAGTACTTC. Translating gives CASSLEGLPSYEQYF.

The CDR3 protein is CSVVGLAGYYEQYF. The CDR3 DNA reads as TGCAGCGTCGTTGGACTAGCGGGGTACTACGAGCAGTACTTC. The chain has TRBV29-1 and TRBJ2-7, with 12 bases matching TRBD2. With V trimmed by 6 bases and J by 3 bases, 6 bases remained unmatched. Germline CDR1 and CDR2: SQVTM and ANQGSEA. This CDR3 comprises 14 residues.

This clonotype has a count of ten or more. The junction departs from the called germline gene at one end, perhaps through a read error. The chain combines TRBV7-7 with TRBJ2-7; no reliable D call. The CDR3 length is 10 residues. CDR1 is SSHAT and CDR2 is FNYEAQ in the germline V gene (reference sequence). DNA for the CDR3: TGTGCTAGCAGCTTTGCCGAGCAGTACTTC. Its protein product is CASSFAEQYF.

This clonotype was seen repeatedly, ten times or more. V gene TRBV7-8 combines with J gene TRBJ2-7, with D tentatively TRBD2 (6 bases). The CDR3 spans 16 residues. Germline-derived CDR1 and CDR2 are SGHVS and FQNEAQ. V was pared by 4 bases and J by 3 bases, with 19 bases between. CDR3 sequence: CASSSDGVADHYEQYF. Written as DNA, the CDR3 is TGTGCCAGCAGCTCGGACGGGGTAGCGGACCACTACGAGCAGTACTTC.

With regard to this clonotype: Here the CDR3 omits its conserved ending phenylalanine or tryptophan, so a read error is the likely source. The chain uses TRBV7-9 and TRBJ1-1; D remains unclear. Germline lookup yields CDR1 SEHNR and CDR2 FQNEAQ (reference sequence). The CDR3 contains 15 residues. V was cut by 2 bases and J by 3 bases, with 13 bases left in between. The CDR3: CASSLPDHSDTEAFS. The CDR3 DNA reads TGTGCCAGCAGCTTACCGGACCATTCGGACACTGAAGCTTTCTCT.

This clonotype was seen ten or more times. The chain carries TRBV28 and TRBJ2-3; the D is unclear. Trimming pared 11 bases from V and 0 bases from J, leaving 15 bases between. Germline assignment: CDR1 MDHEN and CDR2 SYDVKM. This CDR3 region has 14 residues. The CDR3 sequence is CASYQTISTDTQYF. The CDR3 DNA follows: TGTGCCTCCTACCAGACGATAAGCACAGATACGCAGTATTTT.

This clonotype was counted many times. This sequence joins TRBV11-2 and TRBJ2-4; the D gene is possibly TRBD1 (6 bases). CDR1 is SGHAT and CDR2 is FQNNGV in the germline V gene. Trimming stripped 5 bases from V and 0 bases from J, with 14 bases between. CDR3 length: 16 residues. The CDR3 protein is CASSLRDTLAKNIQYF. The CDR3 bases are TGTGCCAGCAGCCTCAGGGACACCTTAGCCAAAAACATTCAGTACTTC. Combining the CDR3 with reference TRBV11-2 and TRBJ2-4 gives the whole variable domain EAGVAQSPRYKIIEKRQSVAFWCNPISGHATLYWYQQILGQGPKLLIQFQNNGVVDDSQLPKDRFSAERLKGVDSTLKIQPAKLEDSAVYLCASSLRDTLAKNIQYFGAGTRLSVL.

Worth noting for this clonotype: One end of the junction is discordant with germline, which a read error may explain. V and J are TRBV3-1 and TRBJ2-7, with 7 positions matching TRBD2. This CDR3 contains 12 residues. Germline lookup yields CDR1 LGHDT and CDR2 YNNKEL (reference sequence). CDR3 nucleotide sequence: TGTGCCAGCAGCCAAGGGGTTGGGGAGGGAGTGTTC. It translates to CASSQGVGEGVF.

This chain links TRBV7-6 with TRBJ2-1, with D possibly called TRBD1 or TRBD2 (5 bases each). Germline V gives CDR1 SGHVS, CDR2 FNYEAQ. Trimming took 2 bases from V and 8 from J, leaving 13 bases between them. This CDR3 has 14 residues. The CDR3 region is CASSLLRRGDEQFF. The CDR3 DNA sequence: TGTGCCAGCAGCTTACTGCGGAGAGGGGATGAGCAGTTCTTC.

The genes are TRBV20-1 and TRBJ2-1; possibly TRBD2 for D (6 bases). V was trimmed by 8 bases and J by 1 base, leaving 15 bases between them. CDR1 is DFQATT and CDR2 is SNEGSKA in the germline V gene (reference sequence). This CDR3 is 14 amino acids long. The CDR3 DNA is TGCAGTTTTGTGACTAGACGGTCCTACAATGAGCAGTTCTTC. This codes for CSFVTRRSYNEQFF.

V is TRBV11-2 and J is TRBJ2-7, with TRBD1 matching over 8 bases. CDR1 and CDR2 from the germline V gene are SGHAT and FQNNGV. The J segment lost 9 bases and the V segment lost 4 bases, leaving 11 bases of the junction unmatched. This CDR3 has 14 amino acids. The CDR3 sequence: CASSWQTGETRQYF. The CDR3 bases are TGTGCCAGCAGCTGGCAGACAGGGGAGACGCGGCAGTACTTC.

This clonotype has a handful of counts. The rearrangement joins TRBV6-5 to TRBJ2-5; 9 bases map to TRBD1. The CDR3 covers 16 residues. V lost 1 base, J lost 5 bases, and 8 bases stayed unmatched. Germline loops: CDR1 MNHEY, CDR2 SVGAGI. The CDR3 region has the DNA TGTGCCAGCAGTTACTTTGGGACAGGGATCGGGGAGACCCAGTACTTC. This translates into CASSYFGTGIGETQYF.

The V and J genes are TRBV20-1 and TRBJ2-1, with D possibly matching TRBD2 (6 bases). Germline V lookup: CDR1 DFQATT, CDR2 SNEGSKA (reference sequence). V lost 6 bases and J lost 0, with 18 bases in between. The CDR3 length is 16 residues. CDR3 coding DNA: TGCAGTGCCCCTAAGGGGACTCAAAGCTCCTACAATGAGCAGTTCTTC. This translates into CSAPKGTQSSYNEQFF.